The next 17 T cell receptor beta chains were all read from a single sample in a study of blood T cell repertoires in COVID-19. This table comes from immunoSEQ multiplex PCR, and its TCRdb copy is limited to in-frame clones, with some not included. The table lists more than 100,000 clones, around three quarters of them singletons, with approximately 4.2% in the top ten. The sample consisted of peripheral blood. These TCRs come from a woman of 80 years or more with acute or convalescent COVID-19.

The CDR3 here is CASSFVTSGMGTQYF. The CDR3 DNA follows: TGTGCCAGCAGCTTTGTGACTAGCGGGATGGGGACCCAGTACTTC. This chain joins TRBV11-2 and TRBJ2-5; 11 nucleotides align to TRBD2. CDR1 is SGHAT, CDR2 FQNNGV, per germline. The CDR3 runs 15 residues. V lost 3 bases and J lost 7; bases outside the gene matches: 7.

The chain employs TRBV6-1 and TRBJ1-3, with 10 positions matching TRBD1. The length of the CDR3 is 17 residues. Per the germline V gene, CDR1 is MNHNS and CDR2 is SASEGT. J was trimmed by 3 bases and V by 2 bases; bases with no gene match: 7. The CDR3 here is CASSERDRGLGGNTIYF. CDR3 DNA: TGTGCCAGCAGTGAAAGGGACAGGGGTCTCGGTGGAAACACCATATATTTT.

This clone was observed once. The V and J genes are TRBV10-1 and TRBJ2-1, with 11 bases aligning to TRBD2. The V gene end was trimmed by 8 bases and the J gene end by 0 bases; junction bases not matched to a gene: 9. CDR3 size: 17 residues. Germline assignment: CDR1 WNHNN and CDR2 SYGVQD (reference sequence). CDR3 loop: CASPSTTSGASYNEQFF. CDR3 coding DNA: TGCGCCAGCCCTTCCACGACTAGCGGGGCCTCCTACAATGAGCAGTTCTTC.

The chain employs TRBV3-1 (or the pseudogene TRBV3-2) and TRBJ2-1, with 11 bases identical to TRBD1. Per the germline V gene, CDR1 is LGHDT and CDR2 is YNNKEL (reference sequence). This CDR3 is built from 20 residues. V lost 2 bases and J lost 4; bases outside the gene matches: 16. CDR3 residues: CASSQKGLTGTGGLYNEQFF. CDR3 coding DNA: TGTGCCAGCAGCCAAAAAGGACTGACCGGGACAGGGGGTTTATACAATGAGCAGTTCTTC.

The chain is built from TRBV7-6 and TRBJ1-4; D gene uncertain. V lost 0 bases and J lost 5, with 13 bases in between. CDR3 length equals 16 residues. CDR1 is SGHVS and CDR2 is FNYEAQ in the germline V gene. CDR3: CASSLAPLAENEKLFF. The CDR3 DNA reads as TGTGCCAGCAGCTTAGCTCCCCTAGCGGAGAATGAAAAACTGTTTTTT.

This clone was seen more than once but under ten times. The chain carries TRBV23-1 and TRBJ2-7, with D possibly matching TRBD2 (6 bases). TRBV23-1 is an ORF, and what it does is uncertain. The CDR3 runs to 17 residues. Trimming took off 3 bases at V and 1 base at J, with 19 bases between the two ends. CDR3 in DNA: TGCGCCAGCAGTCACCGCTACGACGGGGACTGTTCCTACGAGCAGTACTTC. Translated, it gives CASSHRYDGDCSYEQYF.

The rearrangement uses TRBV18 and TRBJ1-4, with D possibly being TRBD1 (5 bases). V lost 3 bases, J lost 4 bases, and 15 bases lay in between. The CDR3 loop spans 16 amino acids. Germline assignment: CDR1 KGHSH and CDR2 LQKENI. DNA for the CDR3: TGTGCCAGCTCACCCAGGGTTTTCACCGGTAATGAAAAACTGTTTTTT. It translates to CASSPRVFTGNEKLFF.

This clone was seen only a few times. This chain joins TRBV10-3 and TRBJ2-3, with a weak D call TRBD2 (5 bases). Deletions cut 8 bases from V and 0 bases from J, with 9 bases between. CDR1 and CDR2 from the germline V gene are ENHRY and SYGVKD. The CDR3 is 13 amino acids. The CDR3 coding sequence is TGTGCCATCGCGGCGGGCAGCACAGATACGCAGTATTTT. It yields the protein CAIAAGSTDTQYF.

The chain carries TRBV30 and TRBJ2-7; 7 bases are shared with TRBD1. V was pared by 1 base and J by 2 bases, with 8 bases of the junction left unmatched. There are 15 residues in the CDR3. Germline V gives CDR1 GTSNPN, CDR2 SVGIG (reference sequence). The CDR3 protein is CAWSAHRDSAYEQYF. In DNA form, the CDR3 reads TGTGCCTGGAGTGCCCACCGGGACAGCGCCTACGAGCAGTACTTC.

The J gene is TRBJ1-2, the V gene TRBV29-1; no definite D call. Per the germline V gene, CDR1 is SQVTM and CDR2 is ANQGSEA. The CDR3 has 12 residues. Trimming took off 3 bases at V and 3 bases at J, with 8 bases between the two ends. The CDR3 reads CSVEPSYYGYTF. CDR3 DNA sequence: TGCAGCGTTGAGCCGAGTTACTATGGCTACACCTTC.

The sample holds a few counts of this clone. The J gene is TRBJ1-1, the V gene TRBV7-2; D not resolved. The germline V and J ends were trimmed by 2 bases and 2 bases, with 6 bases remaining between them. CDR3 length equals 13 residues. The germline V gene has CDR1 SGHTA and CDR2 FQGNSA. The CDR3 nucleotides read TGTGCCAGCAGCTTAAGCTACAACACTGAAGCTTTCTTT. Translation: CASSLSYNTEAFF.

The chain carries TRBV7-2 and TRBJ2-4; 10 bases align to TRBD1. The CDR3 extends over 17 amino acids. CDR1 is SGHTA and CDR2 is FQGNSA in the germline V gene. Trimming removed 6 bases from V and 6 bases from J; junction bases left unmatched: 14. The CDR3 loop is CASRRVGQGGVGNIQYF. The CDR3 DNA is TGTGCCAGCAGGAGGGTAGGACAGGGGGGCGTGGGAAACATTCAGTACTTC.

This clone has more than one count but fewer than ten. CDR3 amino acids: CASSLGPNTEAFF. The DNA for the CDR3 is TGTGCCAGCAGTTTGGGGCCGAACACTGAAGCTTTCTTT. V gene TRBV6-2 or TRBV6-3 combines with J gene TRBJ1-1, with D tentatively TRBD1 (5 bases). This CDR3 region has 13 residues. Trimming cost V 4 bases and J 1 base, with 7 bases left between them. Germline-derived CDR1 and CDR2 are MNHEY and SVGEGT.

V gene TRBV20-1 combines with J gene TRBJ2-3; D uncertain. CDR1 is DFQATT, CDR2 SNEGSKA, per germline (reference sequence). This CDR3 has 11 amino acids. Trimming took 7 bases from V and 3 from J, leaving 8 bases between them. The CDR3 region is CSGPETDTQYF. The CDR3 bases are TGCAGTGGTCCGGAGACAGATACGCAGTATTTT.

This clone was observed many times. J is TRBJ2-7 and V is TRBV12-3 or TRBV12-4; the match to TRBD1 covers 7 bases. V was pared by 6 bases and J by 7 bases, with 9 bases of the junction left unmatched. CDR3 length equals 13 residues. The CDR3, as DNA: TGTGCCAGCAGGGCCCGGACAGGAGAGGAGCAGTACTTC. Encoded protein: CASRARTGEEQYF.

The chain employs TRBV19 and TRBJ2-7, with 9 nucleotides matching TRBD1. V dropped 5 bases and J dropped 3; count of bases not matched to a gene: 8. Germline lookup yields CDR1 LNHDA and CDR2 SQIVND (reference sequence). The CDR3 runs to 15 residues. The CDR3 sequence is CASSSTGGSGYEQYF. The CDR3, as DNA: TGTGCCAGTAGTTCCACAGGGGGCTCGGGCTACGAGCAGTACTTC.

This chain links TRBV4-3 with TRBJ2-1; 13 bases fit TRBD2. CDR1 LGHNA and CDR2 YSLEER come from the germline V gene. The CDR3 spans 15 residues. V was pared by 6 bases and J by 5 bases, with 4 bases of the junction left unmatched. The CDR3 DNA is TGCGCCAGCAGGACCGGGACTAGCGGGAACAATGAGCAGTTCTTC. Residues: CASRTGTSGNNEQFF.